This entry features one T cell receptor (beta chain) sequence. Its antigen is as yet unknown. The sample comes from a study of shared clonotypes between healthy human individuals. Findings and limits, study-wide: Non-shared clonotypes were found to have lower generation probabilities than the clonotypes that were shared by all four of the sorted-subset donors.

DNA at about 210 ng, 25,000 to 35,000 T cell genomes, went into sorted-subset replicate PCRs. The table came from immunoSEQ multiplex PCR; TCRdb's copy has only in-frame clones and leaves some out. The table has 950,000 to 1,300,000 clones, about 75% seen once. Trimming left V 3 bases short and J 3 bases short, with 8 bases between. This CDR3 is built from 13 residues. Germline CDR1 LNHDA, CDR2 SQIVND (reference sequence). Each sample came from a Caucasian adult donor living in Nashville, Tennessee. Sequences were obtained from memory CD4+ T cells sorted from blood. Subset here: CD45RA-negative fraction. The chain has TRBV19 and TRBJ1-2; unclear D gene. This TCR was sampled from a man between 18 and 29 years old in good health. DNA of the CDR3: TGTGCCAGTAGTATTACACCTTACTATGGCTACACCTTC. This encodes CASSITPYYGYTF.